Listed below are T cell receptor beta chains from one sample, sequenced in a study of blood T cell repertoires in COVID-19. Repertoires were generated with immunoSEQ multiplex PCR, while TCRdb's copy carries only in-frame clones and drops some. The top ten hold 2.5% to 3.5% of the sample, which has 150,000 to 200,000 clones, 78% seen once. Sequenced material: peripheral blood. These receptors were collected from a woman older than 75 with active or convalescent COVID-19. Each CDR3 is given without its conserved first and last residue.

j_call	v_call	cdr3_aa
TRBJ1-6	TRBV4-1	ASSQEQGTYNSPLH
TRBJ2-2	TRBV11-3	ASSSHSVTAGELF
TRBJ1-2	TRBV14	ASSQGGGYGYT
TRBJ2-3	TRBV28	ASSDPAGGGQDTQY
TRBJ2-1	TRBV7-2	ASGDYGSYNEQF
TRBJ1-6	TRBV28	ASRPGRNNSPLH
TRBJ2-1	TRBV4-3	ASSRGGRYNEQF
TRBJ2-2	TRBV14	ASSQGPGAGELF
TRBJ1-2	TRBV27	ASSLRQGGYGYT
TRBJ2-2	TRBV5-1	ASSLDSFGNTGELF
TRBJ1-2	TRBV3-1/TRBV3-2	ASSHAPGQRSGYT
TRBJ1-2	TRBV4-3	ASSHTGADGYT
TRBJ2-7	TRBV5-4	ASRRGAGQGFREQY
TRBJ2-7	TRBV11-2	ASSTDRGRLYEQY
TRBJ1-5	TRBV9	ASSAGQGNQPQH
TRBJ1-1	TRBV7-2	ASSPKYGTGRTEAF
TRBJ1-3	TRBV7-2	ASSSGRDRGHTIY
TRBJ2-7	TRBV6-5	ASSRQGRYEQY
TRBJ2-3	TRBV7-6	ASSPRVASGGAETDTQY
TRBJ1-2	TRBV5-1	ASSTYPDRELRGYT
TRBJ2-2	TRBV27	ASSFSRATGELF
TRBJ1-2	TRBV28	ASSSSGGANYGYT
TRBJ2-3	TRBV4-1	ASSQERTGTGVTDTQY
TRBJ2-5	TRBV3-1/TRBV3-2	ASSQGFPGASAETQY
TRBJ1-3	TRBV10-3	ATSGTGVGNTIY
TRBJ2-2	TRBV18	ASSLLNTGELF
TRBJ1-2	TRBV28	ASSSPRTRGGYGYT
TRBJ2-6	TRBV19	ASRQTGSPGANVLT
TRBJ2-2	TRBV10-1	ATGTSDLAGELF
TRBJ1-6	TRBV2	ASSSIQASNSPLH
TRBJ1-1	TRBV7-2	ASSQRTTSGNTEAF
TRBJ1-1	TRBV5-1	ASSLFVSRGLNTEAF
TRBJ2-2	TRBV28	ASSSHSGSVTGELF
TRBJ2-7	TRBV18	ASSLRPGSSYEQY
TRBJ1-6	TRBV15	ATSRQNYNSPLH
TRBJ2-5	TRBV15	ATSRRDGPRETQY
TRBJ1-5	TRBV27	ASSLDRNQPQH
TRBJ2-3	TRBV5-1	ASSLGLDSTDTQY
TRBJ2-2	TRBV6-1	ASSELNLNTGELF
TRBJ1-1	TRBV10-3	AIRDSMNTEAF
TRBJ1-5	TRBV6-5	ASSSRGGLDNQPQH
TRBJ1-1	TRBV3-1/TRBV3-2	ASSPGQTQF
TRBJ2-7	TRBV6-5	ASSSPGTGTYEQY
TRBJ2-1	TRBV6-5	ASSRDRDIGEQF
TRBJ2-5	TRBV20-1	SASRTARETQY
TRBJ1-2	TRBV20-1	SASSRMWGYT
TRBJ2-3	TRBV10-3	AITDIEARDTQY
TRBJ1-3	TRBV19	ASSIQPGSSGNTIY
TRBJ1-1	TRBV20-1	SKERYTEAF
TRBJ1-2	TRBV19	ASRRGALYGYT
TRBJ1-1	TRBV5-1	ASSLGGDGNTEAF
TRBJ1-2	TRBV11-2	ASSQRRGGIYGYT
TRBJ1-4	TRBV28	ASGQATRNEKLF
TRBJ2-7	TRBV19	ASSPGVWAGDRYEQY